The T cell receptor beta chain under discussion was sequenced for a study of cytomegalovirus exposure and HLA in healthy donors. On this clone: Its antigen is not known.

Notes on the study in general: Upon later analysis, TCR association rates were observed to vary by HLA locus, being highest for DRB1 and lowest for HLA-C. Owing to their indistinguishability, certain V segments, notably TRBV6-2 and TRBV6-3, were excluded. As a later analysis showed, a missense DCLRE1C variant was linked to trimming of TCR beta V- and J-genes.

60 Vbeta and 13 Jbeta primers were used in PCR. The protocol was immunoSEQ multiplex PCR, while the TCRdb copy is restricted to in-frame clones and leaves out a portion. The table for this sample gives roughly 31,000 clones. The germline CDR1 and CDR2 sequences are SGHTA and FQGNSA. The CDR3 sequence is 14 residues long. V gave up 8 bases and J gave up 8 bases, with 16 bases separating them. The material sequenced was PBMCs. The V and J genes are TRBV7-2 and TRBJ1-6; perhaps TRBD1 as D (6 bases). The source is a man aged 30 to 39 in good health and CMV-seronegative. The CDR3 coding sequence is TGTGCCAGCGGCGGGGGGGCCTCCGATTCACCCCTCCACTTT. Protein sequence: CASGGGASDSPLHF. Full variable domain (missing parts from reference TRBV7-2 and TRBJ1-6): GAGVSQSPSNKVTEKGKDVELRCDPISGHTALYWYRQSLGQGLEFLIYFQGNSAPDKSGLPSDRFSAERTGGSVSTLTIQRTQQEDSAVYLCASGGGASDSPLHFGNGTRLTVT.